A single sample is the source of the 31 T cell receptor beta chains below, sequenced in a study of blood T cell repertoires in COVID-19. Profiled with immunoSEQ multiplex PCR; TCRdb holds only in-frame clones, not every one. The sample includes about 400,000 clones, roughly 91% of them seen just once. Source material: PBMCs or T cells enriched from blood (not recorded which). Source of these receptors: a woman in her twenties or thirties who had recovered from COVID-19.

The genes are TRBV7-3 and TRBJ2-1, with a tentative D call TRBD2 (6 bases). The CDR3 has 16 amino acids. Germline V gene lookup returns CDR1 SGHTA and CDR2 FQGTGA. The ends were cut back, 5 bases at V and 3 bases at J, with 17 bases in the middle. The CDR3 bases are TGTGCCAGCAGCCCGAGCGGGCCGATGGGCTACAATGAGCAGTTCTTC. Amino acids: CASSPSGPMGYNEQFF.

J is TRBJ2-7 and V is TRBV5-1, with TRBD2 matching over 9 bases. This CDR3 spans 17 amino acids. Germline V lookup: CDR1 SGHRS, CDR2 YFSETQ. With 0 bases clipped from V and 0 bases from J, the junction kept 7 bases outside the gene matches. CDR3 sequence (DNA): TGCGCCAGCAGCTTGGCCTTGGGCGGGAGGGCCTCCTACGAGCAGTACTTC. It codes for CASSLALGGRASYEQYF.

The chain uses TRBV9 and TRBJ1-3, with a possible D match to TRBD1 (6 bases). This CDR3 comprises 16 residues. V was pared by 0 bases and J by 0 bases, with 10 bases between. Germline V gives CDR1 SGDLS, CDR2 YYNGEE. CDR3 protein: CASSVDWTASGNTIYF. Written as DNA, the CDR3 is TGTGCCAGCAGCGTAGACTGGACAGCCTCTGGAAACACCATATATTTT.

This clone has a handful of counts. V usage is TRBV10-3 and J usage is TRBJ2-7, with a weak D call TRBD2 (6 bases). Germline lookup yields CDR1 ENHRY and CDR2 SYGVKD. The V end lost 0 bases, the J end lost 6 bases, and 12 bases lay between the germline ends. CDR3 length: 14 residues. CDR3 protein: CAISESVEGGEQYF. DNA for the CDR3: TGTGCCATCAGTGAGTCGGTGGAGGGAGGCGAGCAGTACTTC.

The CDR3 sequence: CASSLSGDEQFF. For the CDR3, the DNA is TGTGCCAGCAGCTTATCAGGCGATGAGCAGTTCTTC. The chain couples TRBV7-9 to TRBJ2-1, with D unresolved. This CDR3 comprises 12 residues. Germline-derived CDR1 and CDR2 are SEHNR and FQNEAQ (reference sequence). Trimming stripped 2 bases from V and 8 bases from J, with 7 bases between.

This rearrangement joins TRBV5-1 to TRBJ2-7, with D possibly matching TRBD1 (5 bases). The germline CDR1 and CDR2 sequences are SGHRS and YFSETQ. V was clipped by 0 bases and J by 5 bases, with 9 bases between them. The CDR3 spans 13 residues. The CDR3 loop reads CASSLDRINEQYF. For the CDR3, the DNA is TGCGCCAGCAGCTTGGACAGGATCAACGAGCAGTACTTC.

The chain is built from TRBV27 and TRBJ1-2; D is uncertain. From germline, CDR1 is MNHEY and CDR2 SMNVEV (reference sequence). The V and J ends lost 6 bases and 5 bases respectively, with 13 bases between them. This CDR3 is built from 13 residues. The CDR3 region has the DNA TGTGCCAGCAGCACGACACAGCGGTATGGCTACACCTTC. The encoded protein is CASSTTQRYGYTF.

The chain employs TRBV10-3 and TRBJ1-4; 8 bases are a match to TRBD1. Losses at the gene ends were 1 base for V and 8 bases for J; bases not matched to a gene: 9. Germline V gives CDR1 ENHRY, CDR2 SYGVKD. The CDR3 has 16 residues. The CDR3 DNA reads as TGTGCCATCAGTGAGTACGGACAGGGAATAGGAGAAAAACTGTTTTTT. This sequence encodes CAISEYGQGIGEKLFF.

This clone was seen a few times. The rearrangement joins TRBV11-2 to TRBJ1-5; D is uncertain. V was clipped by 1 base and J by 4 bases, with 17 bases between them. CDR3 length: 17 amino acids. In germline, CDR1 is SGHAT, CDR2 FQNNGV. The CDR3 here is CASSLADARLHNQPQHF. The DNA for the CDR3 is TGTGCCAGCAGCTTAGCCGATGCGCGCCTTCATAATCAGCCCCAGCATTTT.

This clone came up once. The chain has TRBV28 and TRBJ1-1, with a possible D match to TRBD1 (6 bases). The CDR3 has 14 residues. CDR1 MDHEN and CDR2 SYDVKM come from the germline V gene. Trimming removed 6 bases at V and 1 base at J, with 12 bases between. The CDR3 loop is CASSFLDRNTEAFF. In nucleotides, the CDR3 is TGTGCCAGCAGCTTTCTGGACAGGAACACTGAAGCTTTCTTT.

The sample holds one count of this clone. This sequence joins TRBV18 and TRBJ1-6; 10 nucleotides align to TRBD1. This CDR3 has 18 residues. Germline V gene sequence: CDR1 KGHSH, CDR2 LQKENI. The trim removed 1 base at V and 10 bases at J, leaving 13 bases unmatched. CDR3 in amino acids: CASSPRQGQGSWGSPLHF. The CDR3 DNA reads TGTGCCAGCTCACCACGCCAGGGACAGGGGAGTTGGGGATCACCCCTCCACTTT.

This clone showed up just a few times. The CDR3 nucleotides read TGTGCCACCAGCAGAGGACAGGGAAGCTACACCTTC. Encoded protein: CATSRGQGSYTF. V is TRBV15 and J is TRBJ1-2, with TRBD1 matching 7 bases. Germline V gene sequence: CDR1 LNHNV, CDR2 YYDKDF (reference sequence). Germline trimming cut 1 base from V and 9 bases from J; bases unmatched to any gene: 2. The CDR3 sequence is 12 residues long.

The gene calls are TRBV7-9 and TRBJ2-4, with D maybe TRBD1 (5 bases). Trimming took off 4 bases at V and 8 bases at J, with 9 bases between the two ends. The CDR3 length is 12 residues. Germline loops: CDR1 SEHNR, CDR2 FQNEAQ (reference sequence). The CDR3 spells CASSSSGYIQYF. The CDR3 DNA follows: TGTGCCAGCAGCTCCTCAGGGTACATTCAGTACTTC.

This clone has more than one count but fewer than ten. This chain connects TRBV27 to TRBJ1-4; no firm D call. This CDR3 has 16 amino acids. The V and J ends lost 4 bases and 6 bases respectively, with 18 bases between them. Germline values: CDR1 MNHEY, CDR2 SMNVEV (reference sequence). The CDR3, as DNA: TGTGCCAGCAGTTCTTGGCGGACTGGTGGGGATGAAAAACTGTTTTTT. Its protein is CASSSWRTGGDEKLFF.

This sequence joins TRBV27 and TRBJ1-1, with D uncertain. Looked up from germline, CDR1 is MNHEY and CDR2 is SMNVEV (reference sequence). This CDR3 comprises 15 residues. V was cut by 3 bases and J by 3 bases, with 14 bases left in between. CDR3 nucleotide sequence: TGTGCCAGCAGTTTCCGGGGAACGGACCACACTGAAGCTTTCTTT. It translates to CASSFRGTDHTEAFF.

The CDR3 coding sequence is TGCGCCAGCACCACAGGGGAGGCTAGCACAGATACGCAGTATTTT. It translates to CASTTGEASTDTQYF. The chain recombines TRBV5-1 with TRBJ2-3, with TRBD1 as a possible D gene (7 bases). The CDR3 contains 15 residues. Trimming shortened V by 6 bases and J by 0 bases, and 14 bases separated the two germline ends. Germline V gene sequence: CDR1 SGHRS, CDR2 YFSETQ.

The CDR3 loop reads CATSSRQGYQPQHF. CDR3 nucleotides: TGTGCCACCAGCAGCAGACAGGGGTATCAGCCCCAGCATTTT. The chain couples TRBV15 to TRBJ1-5; the match to TRBD1 covers 8 bases. This CDR3 comprises 14 residues. CDR1 is LNHNV and CDR2 is YYDKDF in the germline V gene (reference sequence). V gave up 3 bases and J gave up 5 bases; unmatched junction bases: 3.

The chain recombines TRBV27 with TRBJ1-1; no definite D call. In germline, CDR1 is MNHEY, CDR2 SMNVEV (reference sequence). The V and J ends lost 3 bases and 4 bases respectively, with 12 bases between them. The CDR3 loop spans 14 amino acids. Here the CDR3 reads CASSFRTGSTEAFF. DNA for the CDR3: TGTGCCAGCAGTTTTCGGACCGGGAGCACTGAAGCTTTCTTT.

For this clone: Sequence at one end of the junction differs from germline and may be a read error. The chain recombines TRBV7-2 with TRBJ1-2; D is ambiguous. This CDR3 region has 14 residues. Germline assignment: CDR1 SGHTA and CDR2 FQGNSA. The CDR3 loop is CASSLAQMNRRSRF. The CDR3 DNA follows: TGTGCCAGCAGCTTAGCCCAAATGAACCGGCGGTCTCGCTTC.

This chain uses TRBV7-2 with TRBJ2-2; 8 positions agree with TRBD2. Germline trimming cut 8 bases from V and 7 bases from J; bases unmatched to any gene: 12. The CDR3 is 15 residues long. Germline loops: CDR1 SGHTA, CDR2 FQGNSA. For the CDR3, the DNA is TGTGCCAGCGGGTTAAGCGGGGGTAGCGGCGGGGAGCTGTTTTTT. It codes for CASGLSGGSGGELFF.

V is TRBV5-1 and J is TRBJ2-2; D perhaps matches TRBD2 (5 bases). This CDR3 has 14 residues. Germline V gene lookup returns CDR1 SGHRS and CDR2 YFSETQ. V was cut by 3 bases and J by 0 bases, with 6 bases left in between. The CDR3 sequence is CASSSGTNTGELFF. In DNA form, the CDR3 reads TGCGCCAGCAGCTCCGGGACGAACACCGGGGAGCTGTTTTTT.

This sequence joins TRBV7-3 and TRBJ2-1; D possibly corresponds to TRBD1 (6 bases). This CDR3 is built from 15 residues. V gave up 0 bases and J gave up 10 bases, with 16 bases separating them. In germline, CDR1 is SGHTA, CDR2 FQGTGA. The CDR3 DNA reads as TGTGCCAGCAGCTTAACCGGGGCTCAGGGGTGGGAGCAGTTCTTC. Protein product: CASSLTGAQGWEQFF.

The chain has TRBV5-1 and TRBJ2-2, with 10 bases lining up with TRBD2. This CDR3 comprises 17 residues. In germline, CDR1 is SGHRS, CDR2 YFSETQ. V was pared by 0 bases and J by 5 bases, with 7 bases of the junction left unmatched. Written as DNA, the CDR3 is TGCGCCAGCAGCTTGGGACTAGCGGGCCAGGGGACCGGGGAGCTGTTTTTT. Translating it yields CASSLGLAGQGTGELFF.

This chain uses TRBV9 with TRBJ1-3; 9 bases are shared with TRBD1. Trimming cost V 1 base and J 4 bases; bases outside gene matches: 3. The CDR3 runs 15 residues. Germline lookup yields CDR1 SGDLS and CDR2 YYNGEE. CDR3 amino acids: CASSVTGGDGNTIYF. In nucleotides, the CDR3 is TGTGCCAGCAGCGTAACAGGGGGCGACGGAAACACCATATATTTT.

J is TRBJ1-1 and V is TRBV5-6; D is uncertain. Germline lookup yields CDR1 SGHDT and CDR2 YYEEEE. CDR3 length: 16 residues. With 0 bases removed from V and 0 bases from J, the gap between germline ends came to 12 bases. CDR3 sequence reads: CASSLELAFMNTEAFF. The CDR3 DNA reads TGTGCCAGCAGCTTGGAATTGGCATTCATGAACACTGAAGCTTTCTTT. The full variable domain, with the rest looked up from reference TRBV5-6 and TRBJ1-1, is DAGVTQSPTHLIKTRGQQVTLRCSPKSGHDTVSWYQQALGQGPQFIFQYYEEEERQRGNFPDRFSGHQFPNYSSELNVNALLLGDSALYLCASSLELAFMNTEAFFGQGTRLTVV.

The V call is TRBV5-1, the J call TRBJ1-2; D call uncertain. Germline V lookup: CDR1 SGHRS, CDR2 YFSETQ. Trimming removed 1 base at V and 6 bases at J, with 10 bases between. The CDR3 covers 13 residues. The CDR3 spells CASSLITEDGYTF. In DNA, the CDR3 is TGCGCCAGCAGCTTGATCACGGAGGATGGCTACACCTTC. The full variable domain, with the rest looked up from reference TRBV5-1 and TRBJ1-2, is KAGVTQTPRYLIKTRGQQVTLSCSPISGHRSVSWYQQTPGQGLQFLFEYFSETQRNKGNFPGRFSGRQFSNSRSEMNVSTLELGDSALYLCASSLITEDGYTFGSGTRLTVV.

This sequence joins TRBV2 and TRBJ2-7; D gene uncertain. The ends were cut back, 7 bases at V and 5 bases at J, with 18 bases in the middle. The CDR3 extends over 14 amino acids. Per germline, CDR1 SNHLY and CDR2 FYNNEI. The CDR3 DNA reads TGTGCCAGCACTGTAGCTAGAGAATCGGACGAGCAGTACTTC. Its translation: CASTVARESDEQYF.

On this clone itself: One end of the junction is discordant with germline, which a read error may explain. The V call is TRBV30, the J call TRBJ2-3; 10 bases are a match to TRBD1. Germline V gives CDR1 GTSNPN, CDR2 SVGIG (reference sequence). The CDR3 sequence is 14 residues long. CDR3 nucleotides: TGTGCCTGGACCCCGACAGGGGGCACAAATACGCAGTATTTT. It codes for CAWTPTGGTNTQYF.

The chain recombines TRBV6-2 or TRBV6-3 with TRBJ1-1; D remains ambiguous. V was shortened by 4 bases and J by 4 bases, with 10 bases between the two germline ends. Germline-derived CDR1 and CDR2 are MNHEY and SVGEGT. The CDR3 is 13 residues long. DNA for the CDR3: TGTGCCAGCAGTTCTGTGGGCTCCACTGAAGCTTTCTTT. Encoded protein: CASSSVGSTEAFF.

This chain connects TRBV5-8 to TRBJ2-5, with D possibly being TRBD1 (6 bases). From germline, CDR1 is SGHTS and CDR2 YDEGEE. The CDR3 is 14 residues long. V shed 4 bases and J shed 2 bases, with 12 bases lying between them. The CDR3 nucleotides read TGTGCCAGCAGCGTGACAGGTTCACAAGAGACCCAGTACTTC. Residues: CASSVTGSQETQYF.

This chain links TRBV28 with TRBJ1-4; tentatively, D is TRBD1 (5 bases). This CDR3 has 15 amino acids. The germline V and J ends were trimmed by 6 bases and 3 bases, with 14 bases remaining between them. Germline V gene lookup returns CDR1 MDHEN and CDR2 SYDVKM. The DNA of the CDR3 is TGTGCCAGCAGGGGGAGGGACGGTTCTAATGAAAAACTGTTTTTT. The encoded protein is CASRGRDGSNEKLFF.